This T cell receptor beta chain was sequenced in a study of response to subunit inactivated influenza vaccine (dated by TCRdb to the late 2010s). At the level of the whole study: Deep quantitative profiling of the T cell receptor repertoire was used in the study to follow responses to a trivalent subunit inactivated influenza vaccine. Points the paper makes about the study in general: According to the authors, only a limited number of new T cells may be recruited by each seasonal influenza vaccination.

CDR1 and CDR2 were assigned from the germline V gene as LGHNA and YSLEER. V was cut back by 5 bases and J by 10 bases, leaving a gap of 21 bases between them. From cysteine to phenylalanine, the CDR3 is 15 amino acids long. Only CDR3 DNA is held: 45 bases, read in frame from base 1. Comment on this clonotype: The clone's antigen remains unknown. One base away there is no much larger clone; base qualities are not given.

The receptor library was made with RT-PCR. For sequencing, an Illumina HiSeq 2500 was employed. Starting from the raw public reads, TCRdb applied fastp trimming at Q25, assembled clones with MiXCR and retained in-frame beta chains. Entries that share a CDR3 protein sequence are merged under the most common genes and DNA. The table for this sample lists approximately 170,000 distinct CDR3 sequences; approximately 15% of them were counted only once. Of the sample, approximately 30% falls within the top ten clones. The sequence was collected from a man in his fifties or sixties who received an inactivated influenza vaccine. Donor details come from another sample of the same person, matched by shared clones. The chain uses TRBV4-3 and TRBJ2-1, with no D gene named confidently. The material sequenced was CD8+ T cells sorted from PBMCs, taken approximately 5 days after vaccination. The CDR3 protein: CASSGTRVPSGEQFF. The sequence in DNA is TGCGCCAGCAGCGGCACCCGGGTCCCCAGTGGCGAGCAGTTCTTC.